These T cell receptor beta chains were read from a single sample in a study of cytomegalovirus exposure and HLA in healthy donors. Sequenced by immunoSEQ multiplex PCR; TCRdb stores in-frame clones only, minus some. The sample lists about 98,000 clones; approximately 82% were seen once. Sequencing was done on a sample of PBMCs. The source is a female donor in good health and CMV-seropositive. Each CDR3 is given without its conserved first and last residue. A D gene is named only where the DNA matches it firmly.

d_gene,v_gene,CDR3aa
NA,TRBV5-4,ASSPGGIANYGYP
NA,TRBV11-2,ASSLEGYRSRTEAF
TRBD1,TRBV18,ASSPQTGLEAF
NA,TRBV12-5,ASGLVPYGELF
TRBD2,TRBV5-4,ASGTSGGAYSTDTQY
NA,TRBV4-1,ASSQTGQGSQPQH
TRBD1,TRBV7-3,ASSPRDRGSGSGANVLT
NA,TRBV10-3,AISSQGNTEAF
NA,TRBV7-9,ASSIFRVGREAF
TRBD1,TRBV7-9,ASSSDRGSYEQY
TRBD1,TRBV9,ASSVVQTGNYGYT
NA,TRBV6-5,ASRATANYGYT
TRBD1,TRBV10-2,ASRDRGQGQPQH
TRBD2,TRBV2,ASDPGLAGGWFSYEQY
NA,TRBV19,ASRQEKNTEAF
NA,TRBV19,ASSIGRNTEAF
NA,TRBV19,ASSTDSSSQF
TRBD1,TRBV18,ASSRDRLNTGELF
NA,TRBV28,ASSLSGLYEQY
TRBD2,TRBV5-4,ASSLGSGRTYEQY
NA,TRBV25-1,ASSGLRGGRPIYGYT
NA,TRBV6-4,ASSEEGVPQNEQF
TRBD2,TRBV5-4,ASSLKFRREGYYEQY